The clone carrying this T cell receptor beta chain showed up many times. From the RT-PCR reads, TCRdb called clonotypes with MiXCR, one entry per CDR3 protein. This repertoire shows about 160,000 distinct CDR3 sequences, 24% found once; its top ten account for about 24%. The data were taken from a study of patients and donors after allogeneic stem cell transplantation. This receptor was obtained from a human donor who was either an allogeneic HSCT recipient or a stem cell or donor lymphocyte infusion donor (not recorded which). It is not recorded whose cells these are; they may come from a transplant donor. Sequencing was done on a sample of blood, either unsorted or a sorted T cell fraction (not recorded which).

This CDR3 is CASSQRPGKLNQPQHF. The CDR3 bases are TGTGCCAGCAGCCAACGGCCAGGGAAGCTGAATCAGCCCCAGCATTTT. The chain couples TRBV16 to TRBJ1-5; a possible D gene is TRBD1 (5 bases). CDR3 size: 16 residues. Deletions cut 2 bases from V and 4 bases from J, with 15 bases between. The V gene's germline CDR1 is KGHSY and CDR2 FQNENV.